This TCR beta chain comes out of a study of regulatory T cells in long-lasting Graves disease. Study results and limitations: Persistent patients shared more public clonotypes (2,741) than new patients (roughly 970).

A remark on this clonotype: The antigen is not known.

Losses at the gene ends were 7 bases for V and 3 bases for J; bases not matched to a gene: 4. In germline, CDR1 is SQVTM, CDR2 ANQGSEA. The CDR3 consists of 12 residues. Arm-PCR of CDR3 regions and iRepertoire HTBI primers were the basis on which TCR beta libraries were built. Original handling: Sequenced samples collectively carried 62 TRBV and approximately 15 TRBJ segments. TCRdb used MiXCR to reprocess the multiplex PCR reads, holding one entry per CDR3 protein. The V and J calls were not made by the authors but by TCRdb's processing. Of over 500,000 distinct CDR3 sequences in the sample, roughly 16% are singletons; the top ten hold more than 10%. Indicated time point: newly diagnosed GD, antithyroid drugs for less than 3 months. There was RNA extracted from PBMCs, and the TCR library was made from it. The same specimen was also included in a second study, on T cells in Graves' hyperthyroidism and ophthalmopathy. Per that study: Hyperthyroidism in the patients, aged 18 to 65, was newly diagnosed and under 2 months in duration. Carried out on the TCR CDR3, a first-round RT-PCR used the HTBI primer set.

The TCR sequence derives from a young man with Graves disease. Specimen: peripheral blood mononuclear cells (PBMCs), collected at new diagnosis, from a patient treated with antithyroid drugs. This rearrangement joins TRBV29-1 to TRBJ2-7; 9 bases line up with TRBD1. CDR3 amino acids: CSGGGQGYEQYF. DNA of the CDR3: TGCAGCGGGGGGGGACAGGGCTACGAGCAGTACTTC.